A selection of T cell receptor beta chains follows, all from one sample in a study of blood T cell repertoires in COVID-19. The assay was immunoSEQ multiplex PCR, and TCRdb's table has in-frame clones only and misses some. The sample lists about 210,000 clones, 87% occurring once. The sequencing sample was made of PBMCs or T cells enriched from blood (not recorded which). The source is a man aged 25 to 40 in a cohort exposed to, infected with or recovered from COVID-19 (not recorded which). Both conserved end residues are part of each CDR3. Each record gives: V gene, D gene, J gene, CDR3 protein. A D gene is named only where the DNA matches it firmly.

V gene: TRBV11-3; D gene: TRBD1; J gene: TRBJ2-2; CDR3 protein: CASSGRGHTGELFF
V gene: TRBV19; D gene: .; J gene: TRBJ1-1; CDR3 protein: CASSMGGVVAEAFF
V gene: TRBV4-1; D gene: .; J gene: TRBJ1-1; CDR3 protein: CASSPEGGQGTEAFF
V gene: TRBV9; D gene: .; J gene: TRBJ1-6; CDR3 protein: CASSVAGGGSPLHF
V gene: TRBV9; D gene: .; J gene: TRBJ2-1; CDR3 protein: CASSVALWRDDNEQFF
V gene: TRBV2; D gene: .; J gene: TRBJ1-5; CDR3 protein: CASSALAGWRSNQPQHF
V gene: TRBV7-9; D gene: TRBD2; J gene: TRBJ2-1; CDR3 protein: CASSLATSGRDNEQFF
V gene: TRBV5-4; D gene: .; J gene: TRBJ1-2; CDR3 protein: CASSASAGARGYTF
V gene: TRBV10-3; D gene: TRBD1; J gene: TRBJ1-5; CDR3 protein: CAIKGTDRSNQPQHF
V gene: TRBV7-6; D gene: .; J gene: TRBJ2-3; CDR3 protein: CASSGRKADTQYF
V gene: TRBV2; D gene: .; J gene: TRBJ1-2; CDR3 protein: CATSEGVYGYTF
V gene: TRBV18; D gene: .; J gene: TRBJ2-1; CDR3 protein: CASSPNLGVDEQFF
V gene: TRBV5-1; D gene: .; J gene: TRBJ1-2; CDR3 protein: CASSLDGQSYGYTF
V gene: TRBV5-1; D gene: .; J gene: TRBJ2-5; CDR3 protein: CASSYPDWDTQETQYF
V gene: TRBV11-3; D gene: TRBD2; J gene: TRBJ2-2; CDR3 protein: CASSLAGGNTGELFF
V gene: TRBV19; D gene: .; J gene: TRBJ1-4; CDR3 protein: CASSYFLNEKLFF
V gene: TRBV7-6; D gene: TRBD1; J gene: TRBJ2-7; CDR3 protein: CASSFDRDRGNEQYF
V gene: TRBV18; D gene: .; J gene: TRBJ2-1; CDR3 protein: CASSPHFLGEQFF
V gene: TRBV5-1; D gene: .; J gene: TRBJ2-2; CDR3 protein: CASTSGTNTGELFF
V gene: TRBV28; D gene: .; J gene: TRBJ1-3; CDR3 protein: CASSLGGFSGNTIYF
V gene: TRBV7-2; D gene: .; J gene: TRBJ2-7; CDR3 protein: CASRKSSYYEQYF
V gene: TRBV3-1/TRBV3-2; D gene: .; J gene: TRBJ1-3; CDR3 protein: CASSQVYRGDTIYF
V gene: TRBV7-9; D gene: TRBD2; J gene: TRBJ2-7; CDR3 protein: CASRLAAAGGEQYF
V gene: TRBV13; D gene: TRBD2; J gene: TRBJ2-7; CDR3 protein: CASSQTSGRYEQYF
V gene: TRBV6-5; D gene: TRBD2; J gene: TRBJ2-2; CDR3 protein: CATSGRRTGELFF
V gene: TRBV6-2/TRBV6-3; D gene: TRBD2; J gene: TRBJ2-7; CDR3 protein: CASSSAGGGSYEQYF
V gene: TRBV9; D gene: .; J gene: TRBJ2-6; CDR3 protein: CASSVAGGDSPIRGANVLTF
V gene: TRBV2; D gene: .; J gene: TRBJ1-3; CDR3 protein: CASSESRGRSGNTIYF
V gene: TRBV7-2; D gene: TRBD2; J gene: TRBJ2-1; CDR3 protein: CASGLAGYNEQFF
V gene: TRBV11-2; D gene: .; J gene: TRBJ1-1; CDR3 protein: CASSLDRRELEAFF
V gene: TRBV6-5; D gene: .; J gene: TRBJ2-5; CDR3 protein: CASRRTNGGETQYF
V gene: TRBV28; D gene: TRBD2; J gene: TRBJ2-1; CDR3 protein: CASSPGTSRGEQFF
V gene: TRBV7-8; D gene: .; J gene: TRBJ2-1; CDR3 protein: CASSSTGGSWDEQFF
V gene: TRBV7-9; D gene: TRBD1; J gene: TRBJ1-2; CDR3 protein: CASSAGTGAEVLYGYTF
V gene: TRBV3-1/TRBV3-2; D gene: TRBD1; J gene: TRBJ2-7; CDR3 protein: CASNRGQGSYEQYF
V gene: TRBV7-2; D gene: .; J gene: TRBJ2-7; CDR3 protein: CASSLGQGIRYEQYF
V gene: TRBV18; D gene: .; J gene: TRBJ1-6; CDR3 protein: CASSNPRESPLHF
V gene: TRBV27; D gene: .; J gene: TRBJ2-1; CDR3 protein: CASSLSWNEQFF
V gene: TRBV4-2; D gene: .; J gene: TRBJ1-2; CDR3 protein: CASSQGTSYGYTF
V gene: TRBV20-1; D gene: TRBD1; J gene: TRBJ1-1; CDR3 protein: CSASYRGEAFF
V gene: TRBV7-9; D gene: TRBD2; J gene: TRBJ2-3; CDR3 protein: CASSLATSGTTDTQYF
V gene: TRBV11-2; D gene: TRBD2; J gene: TRBJ2-1; CDR3 protein: CASSSLTSRRYNEQFF
V gene: TRBV7-3; D gene: .; J gene: TRBJ2-7; CDR3 protein: CASSLNGGSSYEQYF
V gene: TRBV7-2; D gene: .; J gene: TRBJ2-1; CDR3 protein: CASSLEAGLPDEQFF
V gene: TRBV23-1; D gene: TRBD2; J gene: TRBJ2-1; CDR3 protein: CASSQSGLYNEQFF
V gene: TRBV27; D gene: .; J gene: TRBJ2-7; CDR3 protein: CASARGAKYEQYF
V gene: TRBV28; D gene: .; J gene: TRBJ1-3; CDR3 protein: CATILSGGNTIYF